The 27 T cell receptor beta chains below all came from one sample that was sequenced in a study of blood T cells in healthy people across ages. Primers used in a second PCR of about 6 to 11 cycles were a sample-barcoded 5' primer and a J-beta primer mix. Via MiXCR, TCRdb re-called the 5' RACE reads, giving one row per CDR3 protein. The sample holds 850,000 to 1,100,000 distinct CDR3 sequences, approximately 38% seen once. Source material: blood. The receptors were sampled from a man younger than 30 in good health.

V usage is TRBV5-1 and J usage is TRBJ2-1; 11 bases are a match to TRBD1. Losses at the gene ends were 4 bases for V and 5 bases for J; bases not matched to a gene: 5. The CDR3 runs to 15 residues. The germline V gene has CDR1 SGHRS and CDR2 YFSETQ. DNA of the CDR3: TGCGCCAGCAGCCCTGGACAGGGGGCGAACAATGAGCAGTTCTTC. Translation gives CASSPGQGANNEQFF.

This clonotype was seen a few times. This chain joins TRBV3-1 and TRBJ2-1; D might be TRBD1 (6 bases). In germline, CDR1 is LGHDT, CDR2 YNNKEL (reference sequence). The CDR3 loop spans 16 amino acids. Trimming shortened V by 0 bases and J by 6 bases, and 15 bases separated the two germline ends. CDR3 amino acids: CASSQDQGRLFNEQFF. In DNA, the CDR3 is TGTGCCAGCAGCCAAGATCAGGGGCGGCTCTTCAATGAGCAGTTCTTC.

The J gene is TRBJ2-1, the V gene TRBV11-2; D unresolved. Near its end, the DNA agrees better with TRBJ2-7, so the J call may be wrong. Germline V gives CDR1 SGHAT, CDR2 FQNNGV. The CDR3 has 12 amino acids. The CDR3 DNA reads as TGTGCCAGCAGCCCTATAGGGAATGAGCAGTACTTC. Protein sequence: CASSPIGNEQYF.

This clonotype was found a few times. This chain connects TRBV29-1 to TRBJ1-2, with 7 bases identical to TRBD1. Trimming cost V 6 bases and J 4 bases; bases outside gene matches: 8. CDR3 size: 13 residues. Germline CDR1 and CDR2: SQVTM and ANQGSEA. CDR3 DNA sequence: TGCAGCGTCGCCCGGCCAGGGGGCTATGGCTACACCTTC. It codes for CSVARPGGYGYTF.

Only a few counts were recorded for this clonotype. The chain combines TRBV3-1 with TRBJ1-2; D may be TRBD1 (5 bases). Germline V gene sequence: CDR1 LGHDT, CDR2 YNNKEL (reference sequence). The CDR3 is made up of 13 amino acids. V was trimmed by 1 base and J by 6 bases, leaving 9 bases between them. The CDR3: CASSQAMGDGYTF. The CDR3 coding sequence is TGTGCCAGCAGCCAAGCGATGGGGGATGGCTACACCTTC. Full variable domain (outside the CDR3, taken from reference TRBV3-1 and TRBJ1-2): DTAVSQTPKYLVTQMGNDKSIKCEQNLGHDTMYWYKQDSKKFLKIMFSYNNKELIINETVPNRFSPKSPDKAHLNLHINSLELGDSAVYFCASSQAMGDGYTFGSGTRLTVV.

The chain combines TRBV4-1 with TRBJ2-7, with 10 bases lining up with TRBD1. Germline CDR1 is MGHRA and CDR2 is YSYEKL. CDR3 length: 16 amino acids. The V segment lost 0 bases and the J segment 3 bases; nucleotides outside the gene matches: 5. The CDR3 loop is CASSQEGDRGVYEQYF. In DNA, the CDR3 is TGCGCCAGCAGCCAAGAGGGGGACAGGGGAGTCTACGAGCAGTACTTC.

Only a few counts were recorded for this clonotype. The V gene is TRBV7-2, the J gene TRBJ2-1, with D tentatively TRBD1 (7 bases). The CDR3 contains 15 residues. The V end was cut by 5 bases, the J end by 7 bases, with 18 bases between. Germline V gene data show CDR1 as SGHTA and CDR2 as FQGNSA. CDR3 coding DNA: TGTGCCAGCAGCCGCAGGGGGGAAGGTTTGAATGAGCAGTTCTTC. Encoded protein: CASSRRGEGLNEQFF.

This clonotype occurred a few times. The chain is built from TRBV6-2 or TRBV6-3 and TRBJ1-2, with a possible D match to TRBD1 (5 bases). V lost 5 bases to trimming and J lost 0 bases, with 10 bases between them. The CDR3 runs 14 residues. CDR1 and CDR2 (germline): MNHEY, SVGEGT. CDR3 sequence (DNA): TGTGCCAGCAGTGACAGCCTATCTAACTATGGCTACACCTTC. This translates into CASSDSLSNYGYTF.

In this sample, this clonotype turned up a few times. CDR3 nucleotide sequence: TGCGCCAGCAGCCAAGATCTTAACAGGGGCTTCCTAGCTTTCTTT. It translates to CASSQDLNRGFLAFF. The rearrangement joins TRBV4-3 to TRBJ1-1, with 7 nucleotides matching TRBD1. CDR3 length equals 15 residues. Trimming cost V 0 bases and J 10 bases; bases outside gene matches: 11. The germline V gene has CDR1 LGHNA and CDR2 YSLEER.

The V call is TRBV7-8, the J call TRBJ2-1; no firm D call. Germline CDR1 and CDR2: SGHVS and FQNEAQ. V was clipped by 3 bases and J by 10 bases, with 10 bases between them. This CDR3 spans 12 amino acids. The CDR3 loop is CASSLRWQEQFF. The CDR3 coding sequence is TGTGCCAGCAGCTTGCGATGGCAGGAGCAGTTCTTC.

The chain is built from TRBV9 and TRBJ2-3; 7 bases are shared with TRBD1. CDR3 size: 16 residues. Germline trimming cut 0 bases from V and 0 bases from J; bases unmatched to any gene: 4. Germline loops: CDR1 SGDLS, CDR2 YYNGEE. CDR3 bases: TGTGCCAGCAGCGTAGAGGCAGGGGGAAGCACAGATACGCAGTATTTT. This encodes CASSVEAGGSTDTQYF.

This clonotype was seen repeatedly, ten times or more. V and J are TRBV9 and TRBJ2-1, with D unclear. CDR1 and CDR2 from the germline V gene are SGDLS and YYNGEE. The CDR3 loop spans 15 amino acids. The V gene lost 0 bases and the J gene lost 0 bases, with 7 bases spanning the gap. The CDR3: CASSVDPSSYNEQFF. The DNA for the CDR3 is TGTGCCAGCAGCGTAGACCCAAGCTCCTACAATGAGCAGTTCTTC.

This chain connects TRBV20-1 to TRBJ1-4; D remains unclear. The CDR3 is 11 amino acids. Germline V lookup: CDR1 DFQATT, CDR2 SNEGSKA (reference sequence). V dropped 0 bases and J dropped 7 bases, with 3 bases sitting between them. CDR3 nucleotide sequence: TGCAGTGCTAGAGATTCTGAAAAACTGTTTTTT. This sequence encodes CSARDSEKLFF.

The chain carries TRBV20-1 and TRBJ1-2; 7 bases map to TRBD1. CDR3 length equals 12 residues. Germline assignment: CDR1 DFQATT and CDR2 SNEGSKA (reference sequence). Losses at the gene ends were 3 bases for V and 6 bases for J; bases not matched to a gene: 4. CDR3 region: CSASLGGDGYTF. The CDR3 nucleotides read TGCAGTGCTAGTCTAGGGGGCGATGGCTACACCTTC.

The rearrangement uses TRBV29-1 and TRBJ2-3, with 8 bases that match TRBD2. The CDR3 is 14 amino acids. Germline V gene data show CDR1 as SQVTM and CDR2 as ANQGSEA. J was trimmed by 0 bases and V by 6 bases; bases with no gene match: 5. The CDR3 DNA reads as TGCAGCGTGGATAGCGGGGCTAGCACAGATACGCAGTATTTT. This codes for CSVDSGASTDTQYF.

A single count supports this clonotype. The CDR3, as DNA: TGCAGTACAGCGAGGCTGGGTTCTGAGCAGTACTTC. Translating it yields CSTARLGSEQYF. The genes are TRBV20-1 and TRBJ2-5; no reliable D call. Per germline, CDR1 DFQATT and CDR2 SNEGSKA (reference sequence). The germline V and J ends were trimmed by 8 bases and 11 bases, with 21 bases remaining between them. This CDR3 region has 12 residues.

The V gene is TRBV9, the J gene TRBJ1-1; D is unresolved. Trimming removed 3 bases from V and 1 base from J, with 10 bases in between. The CDR3 sequence is 14 residues long. Germline values: CDR1 SGDLS, CDR2 YYNGEE. The DNA of the CDR3 is TGTGCCAGCAGCGCGGGCTTTCAGAACACTGAAGCTTTCTTT. Protein: CASSAGFQNTEAFF.

J is TRBJ2-3 and V is TRBV7-9; D is possibly TRBD1 (7 bases). The CDR3 spans 16 residues. The ends were cut back, 5 bases at V and 2 bases at J, with 17 bases in the middle. Per the germline V gene, CDR1 is SEHNR and CDR2 is FQNEAQ (reference sequence). The CDR3 DNA reads TGTGCCAGCAGCCCAGCCGGAGGGGGCAACACAGATACGCAGTATTTT. Encoded protein: CASSPAGGGNTDTQYF.

This clonotype appeared a few times. J is TRBJ2-7 and V is TRBV4-3, with D possibly TRBD1 on 5 matching bases. Trimming pared 3 bases from V and 1 base from J, leaving 13 bases between. The germline CDR1 and CDR2 sequences are LGHNA and YSLEER. The CDR3 contains 15 residues. CDR3 residues: CASSHDVTASYEQYF. The DNA for the CDR3 is TGCGCCAGCAGCCATGATGTGACAGCTTCCTACGAGCAGTACTTC.

This clonotype was counted only a few times. The CDR3 protein is CASSPFTDGHEQFF. The CDR3 coding sequence is TGCGCCAGCAGCCCCTTTACAGATGGGCATGAGCAGTTCTTC. This chain uses TRBV4-3 with TRBJ2-1; D is ambiguous. Per germline, CDR1 LGHNA and CDR2 YSLEER. This CDR3 contains 14 residues. V was trimmed by 4 bases and J by 8 bases, leaving 15 bases between them.

This clonotype was counted once. V usage is TRBV12-3 or TRBV12-4 and J usage is TRBJ1-2; TRBD1 might be the D (6 bases). The V and J ends lost 7 bases and 8 bases respectively, with 20 bases between them. The CDR3 consists of 14 residues. CDR3 DNA sequence: TGTGCCAGCACTTTGGGCACAGGGTTGGGCGGCTACACCTTC. This gives the protein CASTLGTGLGGYTF.

J is TRBJ1-1 and V is TRBV12-3 or TRBV12-4; D not certain. CDR3 length equals 14 residues. Between the trimmed V and J ends, which lost 5 bases and 6 bases, there was a span of 16 bases. The CDR3 protein is CASSVRNWGSEAFF. The DNA for the CDR3 is TGTGCCAGCAGTGTGAGGAACTGGGGTTCTGAAGCTTTCTTT.

The sample holds a few counts of this clonotype. The chain joins TRBV12-5 to TRBJ2-7, with D uncertain. The CDR3 spans 15 residues. Germline V CDR1 and CDR2: LGHNT, FRNRAP. V lost 4 bases and J lost 0, with 13 bases in between. The chain's CDR3 is CASGSGLWDSYEQYF. In nucleotides, the CDR3 is TGTGCTAGTGGTTCCGGTTTGTGGGACTCCTACGAGCAGTACTTC.

The chain couples TRBV6-1 to TRBJ1-5; weak D call: TRBD1 (6 bases). The CDR3 has 14 amino acids. The V end was cut by 8 bases, the J end by 0 bases, with 11 bases between. The germline CDR1 and CDR2 sequences are MNHNS and SASEGT. The CDR3 sequence is CASGTPYSNQPQHF. The CDR3 DNA is TGTGCCAGCGGGACACCTTATAGCAATCAGCCCCAGCATTTT.

A few counts support this clonotype. The J gene is TRBJ2-4, the V gene TRBV18, with D hard to call. V shed 4 bases and J shed 0 bases, with 16 bases lying between them. This CDR3 is built from 17 residues. Germline V CDR1 and CDR2: KGHSH, LQKENI. The CDR3 bases are TGTGCCAGCTCACTTTCCCAGCCAGACTTAGCCAAAAACATTCAGTACTTC. Amino acids: CASSLSQPDLAKNIQYF.

The V call is TRBV7-2, the J call TRBJ2-1, with 7 bases matching TRBD2. The germline gives CDR1 SGHTA, CDR2 FQGNSA. V trimming: 3 bases; J trimming: 6 bases; junction bases outside the gene matches: 5. CDR3 length equals 14 residues. The CDR3 DNA sequence: TGTGCCAGCAGCTTCCAGCGGGGCTCCAATGAGCAGTTCTTC. It codes for CASSFQRGSNEQFF. The full variable domain, rest sourced from reference TRBV7-2 and TRBJ2-1, is GAGVSQSPSNKVTEKGKDVELRCDPISGHTALYWYRQSLGQGLEFLIYFQGNSAPDKSGLPSDRFSAERTGGSVSTLTIQRTQQEDSAVYLCASSFQRGSNEQFFGPGTRLTVL.

The gene calls are TRBV7-2 and TRBJ2-3; D remains ambiguous. This CDR3 region has 16 residues. Trimming took 6 bases from V and 5 from J, leaving 21 bases between them. Germline V CDR1 and CDR2: SGHTA, FQGNSA. CDR3 nucleotide sequence: TGTGCCAGCAGTCCCCCTCTTATAGGTAGTAGAGATACGCAGTATTTT. Protein sequence: CASSPPLIGSRDTQYF.